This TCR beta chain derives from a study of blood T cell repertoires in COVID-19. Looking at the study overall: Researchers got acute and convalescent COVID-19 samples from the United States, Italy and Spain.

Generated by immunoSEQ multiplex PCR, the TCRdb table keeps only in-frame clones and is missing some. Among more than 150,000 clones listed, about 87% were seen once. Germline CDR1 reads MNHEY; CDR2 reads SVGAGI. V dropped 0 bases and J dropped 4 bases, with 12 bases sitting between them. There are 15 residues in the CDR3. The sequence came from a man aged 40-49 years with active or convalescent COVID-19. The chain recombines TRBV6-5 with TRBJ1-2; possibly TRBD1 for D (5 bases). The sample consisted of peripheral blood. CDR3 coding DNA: TGTGCCAGCAGTTACTCGGGAGGAGGGACCTATGGCTACACCTTC. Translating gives CASSYSGGGTYGYTF.